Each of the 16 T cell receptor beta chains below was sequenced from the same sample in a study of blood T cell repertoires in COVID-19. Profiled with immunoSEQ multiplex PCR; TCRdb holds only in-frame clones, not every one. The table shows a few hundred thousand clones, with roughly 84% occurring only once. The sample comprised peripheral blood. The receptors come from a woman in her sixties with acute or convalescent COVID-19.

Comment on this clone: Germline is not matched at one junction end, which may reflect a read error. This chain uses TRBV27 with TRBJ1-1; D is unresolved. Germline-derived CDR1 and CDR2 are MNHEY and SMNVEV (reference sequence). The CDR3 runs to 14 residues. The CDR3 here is CASSIRPSGIPHHF. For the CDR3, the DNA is TGTGCCAGCAGTATACGCCCATCGGGGATTCCTCACCACTTT.

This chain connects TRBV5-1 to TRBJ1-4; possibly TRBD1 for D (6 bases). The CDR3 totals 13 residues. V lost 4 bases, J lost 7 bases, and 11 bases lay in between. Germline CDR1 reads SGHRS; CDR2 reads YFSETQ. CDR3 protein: CASSVRGGEKLFF. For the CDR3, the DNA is TGCGCCAGCAGCGTCAGGGGTGGTGAAAAACTGTTTTTT.

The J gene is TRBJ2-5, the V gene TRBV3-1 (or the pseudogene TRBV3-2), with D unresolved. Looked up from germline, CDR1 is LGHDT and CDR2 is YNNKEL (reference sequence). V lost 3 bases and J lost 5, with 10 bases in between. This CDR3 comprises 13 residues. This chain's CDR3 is CASSQRRVETQYF. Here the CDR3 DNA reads TGTGCCAGCAGCCAGAGGCGTGTGGAGACCCAGTACTTC.

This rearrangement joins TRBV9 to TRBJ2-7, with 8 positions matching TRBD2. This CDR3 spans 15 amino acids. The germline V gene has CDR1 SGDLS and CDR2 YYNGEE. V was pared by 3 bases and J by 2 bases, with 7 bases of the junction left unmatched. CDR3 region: CASSAWTSFTYEQYF. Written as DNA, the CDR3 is TGTGCCAGCAGCGCCTGGACTAGCTTCACCTACGAGCAGTACTTC.

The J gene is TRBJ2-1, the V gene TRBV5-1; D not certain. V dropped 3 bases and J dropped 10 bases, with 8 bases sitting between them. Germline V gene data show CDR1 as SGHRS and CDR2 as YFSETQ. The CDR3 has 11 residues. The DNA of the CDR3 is TGCGCCAGCAGCTCGACTGGGGAGCAGTTCTTC. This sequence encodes CASSSTGEQFF.

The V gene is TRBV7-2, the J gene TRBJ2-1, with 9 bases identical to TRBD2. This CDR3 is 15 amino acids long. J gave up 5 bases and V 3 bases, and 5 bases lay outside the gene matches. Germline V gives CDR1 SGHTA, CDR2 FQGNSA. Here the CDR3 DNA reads TGTGCCAGCAGCTTTTCTAGCGGGGAGCACAATGAGCAGTTCTTC. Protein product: CASSFSSGEHNEQFF.

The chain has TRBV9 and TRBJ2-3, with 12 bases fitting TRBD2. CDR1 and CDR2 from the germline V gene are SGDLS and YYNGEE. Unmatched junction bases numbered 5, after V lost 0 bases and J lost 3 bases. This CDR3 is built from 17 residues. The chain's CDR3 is CASSVDPSGGVTDTQYF. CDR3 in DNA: TGTGCCAGCAGCGTAGATCCTAGCGGGGGGGTAACAGATACGCAGTATTTT.

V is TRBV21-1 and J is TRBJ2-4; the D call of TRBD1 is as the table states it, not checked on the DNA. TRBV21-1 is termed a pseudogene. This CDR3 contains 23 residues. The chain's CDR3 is CASSKGPTPDTLLGAIAKNIQYF. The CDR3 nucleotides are TGTGCCAGCAGCAAAGGCCCGACACCCGACACCCTTTTGGGGGCCATAGCCAAAAACATTCAGTACTTC.

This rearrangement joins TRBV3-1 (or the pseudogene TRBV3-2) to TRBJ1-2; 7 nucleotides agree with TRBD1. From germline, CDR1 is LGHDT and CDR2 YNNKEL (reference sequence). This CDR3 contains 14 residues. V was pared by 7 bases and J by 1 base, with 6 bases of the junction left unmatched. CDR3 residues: CASTSTGFNYGYTF. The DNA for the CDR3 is TGTGCCAGCACCTCGACAGGGTTTAACTATGGCTACACCTTC.

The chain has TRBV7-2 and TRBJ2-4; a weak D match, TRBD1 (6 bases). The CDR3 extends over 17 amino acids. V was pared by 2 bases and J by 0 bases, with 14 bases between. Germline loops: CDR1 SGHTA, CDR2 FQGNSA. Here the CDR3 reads CASSLSGQQLAKNIQYF. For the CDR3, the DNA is TGTGCCAGCAGCTTAAGTGGACAGCAGCTAGCCAAAAACATTCAGTACTTC.

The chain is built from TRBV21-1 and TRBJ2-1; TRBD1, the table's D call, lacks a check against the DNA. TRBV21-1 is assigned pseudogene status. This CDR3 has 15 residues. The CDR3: CARPPRQRSYNEQFF. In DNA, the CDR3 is TGTGCCAGGCCTCCCAGACAGCGCTCCTACAATGAGCAGTTCTTC.

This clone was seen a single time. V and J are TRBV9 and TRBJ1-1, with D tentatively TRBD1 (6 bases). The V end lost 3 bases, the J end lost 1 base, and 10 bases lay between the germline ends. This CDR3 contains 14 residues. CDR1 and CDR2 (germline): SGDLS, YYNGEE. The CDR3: CASSEGTPNTEAFF. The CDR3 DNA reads TGTGCCAGCAGCGAGGGGACACCGAACACTGAAGCTTTCTTT. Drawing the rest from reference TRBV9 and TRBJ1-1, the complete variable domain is DSGVTQTPKHLITATGQRVTLRCSPRSGDLSVYWYQQSLDQGLQFLIQYYNGEERAKGNILERFSAQQFPDLHSELNLSSLELGDSALYFCASSEGTPNTEAFFGQGTRLTVV.

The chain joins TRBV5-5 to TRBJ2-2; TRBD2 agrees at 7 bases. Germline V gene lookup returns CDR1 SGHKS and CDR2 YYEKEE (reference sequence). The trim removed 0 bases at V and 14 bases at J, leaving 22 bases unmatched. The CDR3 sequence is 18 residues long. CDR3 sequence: CASSLAGGELARTGSLFF. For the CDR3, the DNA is TGTGCCAGCAGCTTGGCTGGGGGGGAACTCGCTCGCACCGGTAGTCTGTTTTTT. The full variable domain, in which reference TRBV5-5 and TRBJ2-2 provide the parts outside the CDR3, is DAGVTQSPTHLIKTRGQQVTLRCSPISGHKSVSWYQQVLGQGPQFIFQYYEKEERGRGNFPDRFSARQFPNYSSELNVNALLLGDSALYLCASSLAGGELARTGSLFFGEGSRLTVL.

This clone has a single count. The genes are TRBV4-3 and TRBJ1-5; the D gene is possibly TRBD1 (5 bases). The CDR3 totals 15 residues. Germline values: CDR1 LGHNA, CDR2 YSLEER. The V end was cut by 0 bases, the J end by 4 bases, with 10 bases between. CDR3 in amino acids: CASSQDRQSNQPQHF. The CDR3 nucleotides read TGCGCCAGCAGCCAAGATAGACAGTCGAATCAGCCCCAGCATTTT.

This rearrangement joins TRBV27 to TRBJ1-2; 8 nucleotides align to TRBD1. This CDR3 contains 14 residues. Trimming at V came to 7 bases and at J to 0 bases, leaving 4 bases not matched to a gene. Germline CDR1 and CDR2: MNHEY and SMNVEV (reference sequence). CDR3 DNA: TGTGCCAGCAAAGCAGGGGGCGCTAACTATGGCTACACCTTC. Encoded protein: CASKAGGANYGYTF.

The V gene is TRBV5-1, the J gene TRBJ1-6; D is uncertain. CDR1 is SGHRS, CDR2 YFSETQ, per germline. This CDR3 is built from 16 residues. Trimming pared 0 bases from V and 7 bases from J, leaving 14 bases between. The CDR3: CASSLAPGRNNSPLHF. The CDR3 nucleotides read TGCGCCAGCAGCTTGGCCCCAGGCAGGAACAATTCACCCCTCCACTTT.